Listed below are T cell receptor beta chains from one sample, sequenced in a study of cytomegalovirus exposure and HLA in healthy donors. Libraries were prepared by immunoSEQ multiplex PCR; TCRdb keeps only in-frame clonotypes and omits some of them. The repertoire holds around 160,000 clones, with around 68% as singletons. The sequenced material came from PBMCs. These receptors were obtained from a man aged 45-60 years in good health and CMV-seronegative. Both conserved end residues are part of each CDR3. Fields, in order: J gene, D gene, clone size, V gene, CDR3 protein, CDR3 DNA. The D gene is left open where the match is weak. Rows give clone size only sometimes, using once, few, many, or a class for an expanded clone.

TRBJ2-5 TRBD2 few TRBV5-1 CASSELAGKEETQYF TGCGCCAGCAGTGAACTAGCGGGGAAGGAAGAGACCCAGTACTTC
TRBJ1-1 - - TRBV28 CASSRFVGGPGTEAFF TGTGCCAGCAGTCGATTTGTAGGAGGACCAGGCACTGAAGCTTTCTTT
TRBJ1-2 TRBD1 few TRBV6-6 CASSLGTGKANYGYTF TGTGCCAGCAGTCTTGGGACAGGGAAGGCTAACTATGGCTACACCTTC
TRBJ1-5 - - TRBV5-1 CASSTDGRNQPQHF TGCGCCAGCAGCACAGATGGGCGCAATCAGCCCCAGCATTTT
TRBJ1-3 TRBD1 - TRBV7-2 CASSGTGRNTIYF TGTGCCAGCAGTGGGACAGGGAGAAACACCATATATTTT
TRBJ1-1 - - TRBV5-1 CASSGTGLPAFF TGCGCCAGCAGCGGAACAGGGTTACCAGCTTTCTTT
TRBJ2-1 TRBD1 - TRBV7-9 CASSPPGTGDNEQFF TGTGCCAGCAGTCCTCCCGGGACAGGGGACAATGAGCAGTTCTTC
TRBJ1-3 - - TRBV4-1 CASSQLGNTIYF TGCGCCAGCAGCCAGCTAGGAAACACCATATATTTT
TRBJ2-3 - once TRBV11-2 CASSLHVRDGGPYTDTQYF TGTGCCAGCAGCCTCCACGTCAGAGACGGCGGGCCCTACACAGATACGCAGTATTTT
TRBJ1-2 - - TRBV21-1 CASSNRGGAEGYTF TGTGCCAGCAGCAACCGAGGAGGGGCGGAAGGCTACACCTTC
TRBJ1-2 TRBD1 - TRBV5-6 CASSFLMDRVNHGYTF TGTGCCAGCAGCTTCCTCATGGACAGGGTTAACCATGGCTACACCTTC
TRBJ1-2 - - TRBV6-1 CASSEFPPQGRDYGYTF TGTGCCAGCAGTGAATTTCCCCCACAGGGACGGGACTATGGCTACACCTTC
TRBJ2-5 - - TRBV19 CASRGQSPTQYF TGTGCCAGTAGAGGACAGTCTCCAACCCAGTACTTC
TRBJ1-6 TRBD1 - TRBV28 CASSSLPGTVTNSPLHF TGTGCCAGCAGTTCGTTACCCGGGACAGTGACAAATTCACCCCTCCACTTT
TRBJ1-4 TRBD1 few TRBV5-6 CASSLAGQGAIEKLFF TGTGCCAGCAGCTTGGCAGGACAGGGTGCGATTGAAAAACTGTTTTTT
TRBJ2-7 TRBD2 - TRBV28 CASSLRGGEGLAGYFEQYF TGTGCCAGCAGCCTCCGGGGGGGTGAGGGATTAGCGGGGTATTTCGAGCAGTACTTC
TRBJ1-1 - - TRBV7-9 CASSWGTSNTEAFF TGTGCCAGCAGCTGGGGGACATCGAACACTGAAGCTTTCTTT
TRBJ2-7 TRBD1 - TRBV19 CASTPGGTGGYEQYF TGTGCCAGTACCCCCGGCGGGACAGGGGGCTACGAGCAGTACTTC
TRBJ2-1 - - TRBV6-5 CASSSWEEQFF TGTGCCAGCAGTTCTTGGGAGGAGCAGTTCTTC
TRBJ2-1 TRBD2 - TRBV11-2 CASSLVASGGAYNEQFF TGTGCCAGCAGCTTAGTCGCTAGCGGGGGGGCGTACAATGAGCAGTTCTTC
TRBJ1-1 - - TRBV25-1 CASSESGGTEAFF TGTGCCAGCAGTGAATCCGGGGGCACTGAAGCTTTCTTT
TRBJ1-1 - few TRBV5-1 CASSPGDGTREKAFF TGCGCCAGCAGCCCAGGAGACGGGACACGCGAGAAAGCTTTCTTT
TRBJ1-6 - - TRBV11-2 CASSRSGQNNSPLHF TGTGCCAGCAGTAGATCAGGACAGAATAATTCACCCCTCCACTTT
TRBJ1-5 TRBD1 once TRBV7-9 CASSSTSGTGAPNQPQHF TGTGCCAGCAGCTCCACCTCCGGGACAGGGGCTCCAAATCAGCCCCAGCATTTT
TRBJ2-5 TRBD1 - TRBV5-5 CASSSQGGRGETQYF TGTGCCAGCAGCTCCCAAGGGGGCAGGGGGGAGACCCAGTACTTC
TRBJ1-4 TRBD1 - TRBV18 CASSQGTGATNEKLFF TGTGCCAGCTCACAGGGGACAGGAGCAACTAATGAAAAACTGTTTTTT
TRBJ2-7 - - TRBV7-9 CASSLQQSSYEQYF TGTGCCAGCAGCTTACAACAGAGCTCCTACGAGCAGTACTTC
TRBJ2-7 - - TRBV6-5 CASSYSSGRMSREQYF TGTGCCAGCAGTTACTCTTCTGGCAGAATGTCGAGGGAGCAGTACTTC
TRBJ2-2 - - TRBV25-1 CASSEFEGAPGELFF TGTGCCAGCAGTGAATTCGAGGGCGCACCGGGGGAGCTGTTTTTT
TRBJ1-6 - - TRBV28 CASSLSVSGRGNSPLHF TGTGCCAGCAGCCTTTCGGTATCGGGGAGGGGCAATTCACCCCTCCACTTT
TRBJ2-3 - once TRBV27 CASSLNRDTQYF TGTGCCAGCAGTTTAAACAGGGATACGCAGTATTTT